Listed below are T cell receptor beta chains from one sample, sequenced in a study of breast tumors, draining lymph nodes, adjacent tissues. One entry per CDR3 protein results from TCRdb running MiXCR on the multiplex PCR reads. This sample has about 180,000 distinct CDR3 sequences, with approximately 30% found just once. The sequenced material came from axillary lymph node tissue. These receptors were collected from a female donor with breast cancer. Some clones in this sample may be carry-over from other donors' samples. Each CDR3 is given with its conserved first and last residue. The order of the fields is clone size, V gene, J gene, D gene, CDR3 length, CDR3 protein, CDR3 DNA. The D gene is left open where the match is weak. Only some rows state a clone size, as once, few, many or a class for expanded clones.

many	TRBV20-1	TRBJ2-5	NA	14	CSARDYQGQETQYF	TGCAGTGCTAGAGACTACCAGGGGCAAGAGACCCAGTACTTC
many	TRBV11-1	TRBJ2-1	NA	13	CASSFGSGRNSFF	TGTGCCAGCAGCTTCGGGTCGGGAAGGAACTCGTTCTTC
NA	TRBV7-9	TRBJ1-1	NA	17	CASSWGEWMGQNTEAFF	TGTGCCAGCAGTTGGGGGGAGTGGATGGGCCAGAACACTGAAGCTTTCTTT
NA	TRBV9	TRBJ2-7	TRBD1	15	CANSVGPGGYCEQYF	TGTGCCAACAGCGTAGGTCCAGGGGGTTACTGCGAGCAGTACTTC
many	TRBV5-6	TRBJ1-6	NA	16	CASSFFSGVNNSPLHF	TGTGCCAGCAGCTTCTTCTCCGGGGTAAATAATTCACCCCTCCACTTT
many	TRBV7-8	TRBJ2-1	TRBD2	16	CASSFPAGSSYNEQFF	TGTGCCAGCAGCTTTCCAGCGGGAAGCTCCTACAATGAGCAGTTCTTC
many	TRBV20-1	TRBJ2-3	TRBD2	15	CSAHTSGSSTDTQYF	TGCAGTGCGCATACTAGCGGGTCTAGCACAGATACGCAGTATTTT
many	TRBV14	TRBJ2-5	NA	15	CASSHKRNIQETQYF	TGTGCCAGCAGCCACAAGCGGAATATCCAAGAGACCCAGTACTTC
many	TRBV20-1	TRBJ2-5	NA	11	CSVPWRETQYF	TGCAGTGTGCCGTGGCGAGAGACCCAGTACTTC
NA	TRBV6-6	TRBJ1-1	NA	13	CASRPRANTEAFF	TGTGCCAGCAGGCCCAGAGCGAACACTGAAGCTTTCTTT
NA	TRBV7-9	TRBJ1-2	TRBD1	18	CASSLGPGRSVTGGGYTF	TGTGCCAGCAGCTTAGGCCCAGGGAGGTCCGTGACAGGGGGCGGCTACACCTTC
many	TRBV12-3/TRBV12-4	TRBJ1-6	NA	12	CASSSYNSPLHF	TGTGCCAGCTCGTCGTATAATTCACCCCTCCACTTT
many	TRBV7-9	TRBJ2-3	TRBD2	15	CAGQPLAGTRDTQYF	TGTGCCGGACAACCTCTAGCGGGGACGCGAGATACGCAGTATTTT
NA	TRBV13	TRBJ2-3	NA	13	CASTLRSTDTQYF	TGTGCCAGCACACTACGGAGCACAGATACGCAGTATTTT
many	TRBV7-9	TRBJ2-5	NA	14	CASSSWTDAETQYF	TGTGCCAGCAGCTCCTGGACGGACGCGGAGACCCAGTACTTC
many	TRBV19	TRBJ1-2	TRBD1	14	CASNKDRGYSGYTF	TGTGCCAGTAACAAAGACAGGGGGTATTCTGGCTACACCTTC
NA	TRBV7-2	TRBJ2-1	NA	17	CASSQNPPGSSYNEQFF	TGTGCCAGCAGCCAAAATCCCCCGGGCAGCTCCTACAATGAGCAGTTCTTC
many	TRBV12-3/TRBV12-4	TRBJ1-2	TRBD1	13	CASTTGGRYGYTF	TGTGCCAGCACAACAGGGGGCCGCTATGGCTACACCTTC
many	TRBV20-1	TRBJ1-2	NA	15	CSARGRGAFNSGYTF	TGCAGTGCTAGGGGCCGAGGGGCGTTTAACTCCGGCTACACCTTC